One sample yielded the 14 T cell receptor beta chains listed below, sequenced in a study of blood T cells in healthy people across ages. A second PCR of about 6 to 12 cycles used a sample-barcoded 5' primer and a J-beta primer mix. MiXCR was run by TCRdb on the 5' RACE reads, yielding one entry per CDR3 protein. The sample consists of around 1.5 million distinct CDR3 sequences, roughly 59% of them appearing once. The sample taken for sequencing was blood. These receptors were taken from a man between 18 and 29 years old in good health.

The V and J genes are TRBV20-1 and TRBJ1-5, with 10 bases matching TRBD1. CDR3 length: 18 amino acids. V gave up 0 bases and J gave up 6 bases; unmatched junction bases: 14. Germline values: CDR1 DFQATT, CDR2 SNEGSKA (reference sequence). CDR3 in DNA: TGCAGTGCTAGAGAAGGGACAGGGGATGGTATCCCCCCTCAGCCCCAGCATTTT. Protein sequence: CSAREGTGDGIPPQPQHF.

About this clonotype itself: A read error is possible here, since a much larger clone lies one base away. V usage is TRBV20-1 and J usage is TRBJ2-1; no definite D call. In germline, CDR1 is DFQATT, CDR2 SNEGSKA (reference sequence). The CDR3 is made up of 13 amino acids. The CDR3 region is CSADLTSDNEQFF. The CDR3 nucleotides are TGCAGTGCGGACCTGACCTCCGACAATGAGCAGTTCTTC.

The J gene is TRBJ2-7, the V gene TRBV7-2; the D is unclear. The CDR3 is 12 residues long. The V gene lost 5 bases and the J gene lost 2 bases, with 7 bases spanning the gap. Germline CDR1 reads SGHTA; CDR2 reads FQGNSA. The CDR3 coding sequence is TGTGCCAGCAGCATTCCGCCCTACGAGCAGTACTTC. As protein: CASSIPPYEQYF.

This clonotype was seen a few times. The chain couples TRBV7-2 to TRBJ2-7; weak D call: TRBD2 (6 bases). Trimming took 5 bases from V and 5 from J, leaving 16 bases between them. The germline V gene encodes CDR1 SGHTA and CDR2 FQGNSA. CDR3 length equals 14 residues. The CDR3 reads CASSPSPLADEQYF. As DNA, the CDR3 is TGTGCCAGCAGCCCTAGCCCACTAGCAGACGAGCAGTACTTC. The complete variable domain, with remaining parts taken from reference TRBV7-2 and TRBJ2-7, reads GAGVSQSPSNKVTEKGKDVELRCDPISGHTALYWYRQSLGQGLEFLIYFQGNSAPDKSGLPSDRFSAERTGGSVSTLTIQRTQQEDSAVYLCASSPSPLADEQYFGPGTRLTVT.

The chain is built from TRBV11-3 and TRBJ2-7; 9 bases agree with TRBD1. After removal of 5 bases from V and 2 bases from J, the junction contained 10 bases not matched to a gene. Germline-derived CDR1 and CDR2 are SGHNT and YENEEA. The CDR3 loop spans 16 amino acids. The DNA of the CDR3 is TGTGCCAGCAGCGATCATTCGGACAGGGGCCCCTACGAGCAGTACTTC. Its translation is CASSDHSDRGPYEQYF.

V gene TRBV5-1 combines with J gene TRBJ2-1, with 8 nucleotides matching TRBD2. This CDR3 has 16 amino acids. Losses at the gene ends were 0 bases for V and 2 bases for J; bases not matched to a gene: 4. From germline, CDR1 is SGHRS and CDR2 YFSETQ. CDR3: CASSLDPGGAYNEQFF. CDR3 nucleotide sequence: TGCGCCAGCAGCTTGGATCCGGGGGGGGCCTACAATGAGCAGTTCTTC.

The chain recombines TRBV5-1 with TRBJ2-5; TRBD2 aligns across 12 bases. Germline values: CDR1 SGHRS, CDR2 YFSETQ. The CDR3 is 15 amino acids. Losses at the gene ends were 4 bases for V and 4 bases for J; bases not matched to a gene: 5. CDR3 in amino acids: CASSKTSGGLETQYF. The CDR3 DNA sequence: TGCGCCAGCAGCAAGACTAGCGGGGGTTTAGAGACCCAGTACTTC.

This clonotype was seen more than once but under ten times. The V and J genes are TRBV6-5 and TRBJ2-7; the D gene is possibly TRBD1 (6 bases). CDR1 MNHEY and CDR2 SVGAGI come from the germline V gene. V lost 0 bases, J lost 0 bases, and 21 bases lay in between. CDR3 length equals 19 residues. The CDR3 protein is CASSYSRRVAQGPSYEQYF. In DNA form, the CDR3 reads TGTGCCAGCAGTTACTCCCGACGAGTGGCCCAGGGGCCCTCCTACGAGCAGTACTTC.

Concerning this clonotype: Germline is not matched at one junction end, which may reflect a read error. The chain employs TRBV10-3 and TRBJ1-5; D gene ambiguous. CDR1 is ENHRY and CDR2 is SYGVKD in the germline V gene. This CDR3 spans 13 amino acids. CDR3 sequence reads: CAISLGSDQLQHF. CDR3 nucleotides: TGTGCCATCAGCCTCGGAAGCGATCAGCTCCAGCATTTT.

This chain joins TRBV11-3 and TRBJ2-1; D may correspond to TRBD1 or TRBD2 (6 bases each). Germline CDR1 reads SGHNT; CDR2 reads YENEEA. The CDR3 runs 12 residues. V was shortened by 6 bases and J by 9 bases, with 12 bases between the two germline ends. The CDR3 DNA reads as TGTGCCAGCAGTCCCGGGGGCCGTGAGCAGTTCTTC. Translated, it gives CASSPGGREQFF. Looking up the rest from reference TRBV11-3 and TRBJ2-1 gives the full variable domain: EAGVVQSPRYKIIEKKQPVAFWCNPISGHNTLYWYLQNLGQGPELLIRYENEEAVDDSQLPKDRFSAERLKGVDSTLKIQPAELGDSAVYLCASSPGGREQFFGPGTRLTVL.

A few counts support this clonotype. J is TRBJ2-5 and V is TRBV9; 9 bases match TRBD2. The V gene's germline CDR1 is SGDLS and CDR2 YYNGEE. V shed 10 bases and J 5 bases; nucleotides not matched to a gene: 12. This CDR3 has 14 residues. CDR3 residues: CASLPGTSWETQYF. The DNA for the CDR3 is TGTGCCTCCCTGCCAGGGACTAGCTGGGAGACCCAGTACTTC.

This clonotype was counted a single time. The chain has TRBV3-1 and TRBJ2-5; no definite D call. Trimming stripped 1 base from V and 5 bases from J, with 20 bases between. The germline V gene encodes CDR1 LGHDT and CDR2 YNNKEL (reference sequence). The CDR3 is made up of 17 amino acids. Here the CDR3 DNA reads TGTGCCAGCAGCCAAGCCTCCCCCGGCCTGTTGGGGGAGACCCAGTACTTC. Translation: CASSQASPGLLGETQYF.

This chain connects TRBV6-5 to TRBJ2-4; 8 positions match TRBD2. The DNA end is more similar to TRBJ2-7, so the J call may be wrong. The CDR3 totals 13 residues. Germline CDR1 and CDR2: MNHEY and SVGAGI. Here the CDR3 DNA reads TGTGCCAGCAGCGGCGGGGGGCACAGCGAGCAGTACTTC. Its protein product is CASSGGGHSEQYF.

The J gene is TRBJ2-1, the V gene TRBV4-2; unclear D gene. V was pared by 1 base and J by 7 bases, with 11 bases between. The CDR3 consists of 14 residues. The germline gives CDR1 LGHNA, CDR2 YNFKEQ. The CDR3 DNA reads as TGTGCCAGCAGCCAAGCCACGGGTCCGAATGAGCAGTTCTTC. Residues: CASSQATGPNEQFF.